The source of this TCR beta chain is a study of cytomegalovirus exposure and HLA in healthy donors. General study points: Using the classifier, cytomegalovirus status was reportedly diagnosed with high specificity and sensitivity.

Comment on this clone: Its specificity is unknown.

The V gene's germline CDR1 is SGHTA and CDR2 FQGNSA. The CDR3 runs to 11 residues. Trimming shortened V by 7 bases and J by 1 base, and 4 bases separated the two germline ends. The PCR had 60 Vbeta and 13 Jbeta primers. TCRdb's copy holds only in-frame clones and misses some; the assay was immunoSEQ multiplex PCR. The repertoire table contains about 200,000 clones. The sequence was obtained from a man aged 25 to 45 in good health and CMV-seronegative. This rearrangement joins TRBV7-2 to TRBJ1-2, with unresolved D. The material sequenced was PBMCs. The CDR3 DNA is TGTGCCAGCACGGTTAACTATGGCTACACCTTC. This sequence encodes CASTVNYGYTF.